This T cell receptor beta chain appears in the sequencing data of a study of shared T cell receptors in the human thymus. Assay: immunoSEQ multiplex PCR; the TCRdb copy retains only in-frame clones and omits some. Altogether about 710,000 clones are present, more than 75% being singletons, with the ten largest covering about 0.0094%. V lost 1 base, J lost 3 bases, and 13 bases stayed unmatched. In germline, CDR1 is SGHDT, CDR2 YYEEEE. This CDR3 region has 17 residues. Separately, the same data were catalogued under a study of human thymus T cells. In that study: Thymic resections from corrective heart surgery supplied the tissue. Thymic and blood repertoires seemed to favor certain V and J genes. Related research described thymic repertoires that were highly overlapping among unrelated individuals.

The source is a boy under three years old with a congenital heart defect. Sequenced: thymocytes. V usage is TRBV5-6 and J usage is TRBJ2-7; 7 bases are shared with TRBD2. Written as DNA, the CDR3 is TGTGCCAGCAGCTTGCAGTCTCGGCTAGCGGTAGACTACGAGCAGTACTTC. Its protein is CASSLQSRLAVDYEQYF.